The 23 T cell receptor beta chains in this list originate from one sample, sequenced in a study of PD-1 blockade in mismatch repair-deficient tumors (dated by TCRdb to the late 2010s). Library preparation employed the immunoSEQ multiplex PCR assay. TCRdb obtained this table from immuneACCESS and retained in-frame rearrangements with V and J assigned. These tables miss some clones; where compared with another copy, unresolved V genes account for less than half of the shortfall, and the remainder is unexplained. The table for this sample lists approximately 100,000 clones; over 75% of them were counted only once. 6.3% of the sample is in the top ten clones. The sample consisted of peripheral blood, taken less than 37 weeks after starting pembrolizumab. The receptors were sampled from an adult with mismatch repair-deficient cancer.

The rearrangement joins TRBV7-2 to TRBJ1-1; D is perhaps TRBD1 (5 bases). In germline, CDR1 is SGHTA, CDR2 FQGNSA. Trimming removed 5 bases at V and 5 bases at J, with 15 bases between. This CDR3 region has 14 residues. The CDR3 nucleotides read TGTGCCAGCAGCATTGGGACCCGGTGGACTGAAGCTTTCTTT. Translated: CASSIGTRWTEAFF.

This rearrangement joins TRBV16 to TRBJ2-4; 7 bases map to TRBD2. Germline V lookup: CDR1 KGHSY, CDR2 FQNENV. The CDR3 is 17 amino acids. Losses at the gene ends were 0 bases for V and 0 bases for J; bases not matched to a gene: 5. In DNA form, the CDR3 reads TGTGCCAGCAGCCAATCGGGGAGGGAGCTAGCCAAAAACATTCAGTACTTC. This sequence encodes CASSQSGRELAKNIQYF. Using reference TRBV16 and TRBJ2-4 for the parts outside the CDR3, the full variable domain is GEEVAQTPKHLVRGEGQKAKLYCAPIKGHSYVFWYQQVLKNEFKFLISFQNENVFDETGMPKERFSAKCLPNSPCSLEIQATKLEDSAVYFCASSQSGRELAKNIQYFGAGTRLSVL.

The rearrangement links TRBV6-5 to TRBJ2-5, with TRBD1 identical over 9 bases. V trimming: 6 bases; J trimming: 4 bases; junction bases outside the gene matches: 9. This CDR3 has 15 residues. Germline loops: CDR1 MNHEY, CDR2 SVGAGI. This chain's CDR3 is CASRWGDRARETQYF. In DNA, the CDR3 is TGTGCCAGCAGGTGGGGGGACAGGGCCAGAGAGACCCAGTACTTC.

The V gene is TRBV29-1, the J gene TRBJ2-7, with 9 bases fitting TRBD1. This CDR3 contains 13 residues. Germline CDR1 reads SQVTM; CDR2 reads ANQGSEA. Trimming at V came to 6 bases and at J to 2 bases, leaving 5 bases not matched to a gene. The CDR3 DNA reads as TGCAGCGTATTACAGGGGGCCGCCTACGAGCAGTACTTC. Its protein product is CSVLQGAAYEQYF.

The rearrangement joins TRBV19 to TRBJ1-5, with 10 bases aligning to TRBD1. The CDR3 sequence is 14 residues long. Trimming took 5 bases from V and 4 from J; bases not matched to a gene: 2. The germline CDR1 and CDR2 sequences are LNHDA and SQIVND (reference sequence). CDR3 loop: CASSRTGGNQPQHF. The CDR3 nucleotides read TGTGCCAGTAGTCGGACAGGGGGTAATCAGCCCCAGCATTTT.

This chain joins TRBV7-6 and TRBJ2-7; D not resolved. This CDR3 is 14 amino acids long. The V gene's germline CDR1 is SGHVS and CDR2 FNYEAQ. The V end was cut by 1 base, the J end by 6 bases, with 13 bases between. In DNA form, the CDR3 reads TGTGCCAGCAGCTTAGATGGAGTGCAATTCGAGCAGTACTTC. It codes for CASSLDGVQFEQYF.

The rearrangement links TRBV7-3 to TRBJ2-1, with 16 bases aligning to TRBD2. Unmatched junction bases numbered 9, after V lost 1 base and J lost 9 bases. CDR1 and CDR2 (germline): SGHTA, FQGTGA. The CDR3 covers 18 residues. DNA for the CDR3: TGTGCCAGCAGCTTAAAAGCCTCGGGACTAGCGGGAGGGGGTGAGCAGTTCTTC. Encoded protein: CASSLKASGLAGGGEQFF.

The chain couples TRBV6-5 to TRBJ2-7; D may match TRBD1 or TRBD2 (5 bases each). The CDR3 length is 14 residues. The V gene's germline CDR1 is MNHEY and CDR2 SVGAGI. V was clipped by 5 bases and J by 6 bases, with 17 bases between them. This chain's CDR3 is CASSEDVAGTEQYF. In DNA, the CDR3 is TGTGCCAGCAGTGAAGACGTGGCAGGGACCGAGCAGTACTTC.

DNA of the CDR3: TGTGCCAGTACCCAAGTCGGACTAGCGGGAGGGGGTGGCACCGGGGAGCTGTTTTTT. It translates to CASTQVGLAGGGGTGELFF. V usage is TRBV19 and J usage is TRBJ2-2; 15 nucleotides line up with TRBD2. J lost 4 bases, V lost 7 bases, and 13 bases had no gene match. The CDR3 is 19 residues long. CDR1 is LNHDA and CDR2 is SQIVND in the germline V gene (reference sequence).

The chain employs TRBV19 and TRBJ1-2; D may be TRBD1 (6 bases). Trimming cost V 3 bases and J 3 bases, with 11 bases left between them. Looked up from germline, CDR1 is LNHDA and CDR2 is SQIVND (reference sequence). The CDR3 has 14 residues. DNA of the CDR3: TGTGCCAGTAGTATGGGAGGGGGTGACTATGGCTACACCTTC. It encodes CASSMGGGDYGYTF.

The chain carries TRBV9 and TRBJ1-5; D is undetermined. Germline CDR1 is SGDLS and CDR2 is YYNGEE. V gave up 0 bases and J gave up 0 bases, with 4 bases separating them. The CDR3 loop spans 14 amino acids. The CDR3 DNA reads as TGTGCCAGCAGCGTAGAGGTTAGCAATCAGCCCCAGCATTTT. Translated: CASSVEVSNQPQHF. Full variable domain (remainder filled in from reference TRBV9 and TRBJ1-5): DSGVTQTPKHLITATGQRVTLRCSPRSGDLSVYWYQQSLDQGLQFLIQYYNGEERAKGNILERFSAQQFPDLHSELNLSSLELGDSALYFCASSVEVSNQPQHFGDGTRLSIL.

The CDR3 loop reads CASSYSGEGNYGYTF. CDR3 in DNA: TGTGCCAGCAGTTACAGCGGGGAAGGGAACTATGGCTACACCTTC. The chain links TRBV6-5 to TRBJ1-2; D is undetermined. V was clipped by 2 bases and J by 2 bases, with 12 bases between them. This CDR3 spans 15 amino acids. CDR1 is MNHEY and CDR2 is SVGAGI in the germline V gene.

The V gene is TRBV6-5, the J gene TRBJ1-1; weak D call: TRBD1 (5 bases). The CDR3 spans 11 residues. Trimming left V 5 bases short and J 4 bases short, with 5 bases between. Germline CDR1 and CDR2: MNHEY and SVGAGI. CDR3 nucleotides: TGTGCCAGCAGTAGGGGCACTGAAGCTTTCTTT. Translating gives CASSRGTEAFF.

V gene TRBV9 combines with J gene TRBJ1-4, with 8 bases matching TRBD1. Trimming took 0 bases from V and 7 from J; bases not matched to a gene: 5. Germline V gives CDR1 SGDLS, CDR2 YYNGEE. The CDR3 loop spans 15 amino acids. CDR3 region: CASSVGQGAGEKLFF. CDR3 sequence (DNA): TGTGCCAGCAGCGTAGGGCAGGGGGCGGGTGAAAAACTGTTTTTT. Full variable domain (remainder filled in from reference TRBV9 and TRBJ1-4): DSGVTQTPKHLITATGQRVTLRCSPRSGDLSVYWYQQSLDQGLQFLIQYYNGEERAKGNILERFSAQQFPDLHSELNLSSLELGDSALYFCASSVGQGAGEKLFFGSGTQLSVL.

This rearrangement joins TRBV6-5 to TRBJ2-1; D is ambiguous. There are 12 residues in the CDR3. Germline CDR1 is MNHEY and CDR2 is SVGAGI. The V and J ends lost 6 bases and 7 bases respectively, with 10 bases between them. CDR3 nucleotide sequence: TGTGCCAGCAGCACAATAGCTAATGAGCAGTTCTTC. Its protein is CASSTIANEQFF.

This clone has only one observation. V usage is TRBV6-5 and J usage is TRBJ1-1; TRBD1 is a possible D gene (5 bases). V lost 7 bases, J lost 2 bases, and 14 bases lay in between. The CDR3 covers 14 residues. The germline gives CDR1 MNHEY, CDR2 SVGAGI. CDR3 sequence (DNA): TGTGCCAGCATTAGCAGACAGACTAACACTGAAGCTTTCTTT. Translating it yields CASISRQTNTEAFF.

This chain links TRBV6-1 with TRBJ2-7, with D tentatively TRBD1 (6 bases). CDR3 length: 14 residues. CDR1 and CDR2 (germline): MNHNS, SASEGT. The germline V and J ends were trimmed by 6 bases and 2 bases, with 14 bases remaining between them. DNA of the CDR3: TGTGCCAGCAGGAGGACAGAGAGGACCTACGAGCAGTACTTC. This encodes CASRRTERTYEQYF.

The V gene is TRBV7-6, the J gene TRBJ2-2; D gene uncertain. Germline V gene lookup returns CDR1 SGHVS and CDR2 FNYEAQ. V shed 0 bases and J shed 7 bases, with 6 bases lying between them. This CDR3 is built from 13 residues. CDR3 DNA sequence: TGTGCCAGCAGCTTAGCGGGGATCGGGGAGCTGTTTTTT. Residues: CASSLAGIGELFF.

This clone was seen many times. The CDR3 region has the DNA TGTGCCACCGGGACAGGTGATACAAACACTGAAGCTTTCTTT. Translating gives CATGTGDTNTEAFF. The V gene is TRBV10-3, the J gene TRBJ1-1; 8 positions match TRBD1. The ends lost 10 bases at V and 2 bases at J; junction bases unmatched: 9. Germline CDR1 and CDR2: ENHRY and SYGVKD. This CDR3 has 14 amino acids.

The genes are TRBV5-4 and TRBJ2-3; tentative D call: TRBD2 (5 bases). The V gene's germline CDR1 is SGHNT and CDR2 YYREEE (reference sequence). The CDR3 is 14 residues long. V was cut by 4 bases and J by 4 bases, with 13 bases left in between. In DNA form, the CDR3 reads TGTGCCAGCAGCACCCCACGGGGAGCAGATACGCAGTATTTT. Protein sequence: CASSTPRGADTQYF.

The chain links TRBV2 to TRBJ2-5; D might be TRBD1 (6 bases). CDR1 SNHLY and CDR2 FYNNEI come from the germline V gene. CDR3 size: 13 residues. V dropped 1 base and J dropped 4 bases, with 7 bases sitting between them. The CDR3 DNA reads as TGTGCCAGCAGTGAAGTCAGGGGAGAGACCCAGTACTTC. Protein: CASSEVRGETQYF.

This chain connects TRBV5-8 to TRBJ2-7; D remains ambiguous. CDR1 is SGHTS, CDR2 YDEGEE, per germline. This CDR3 region has 14 residues. The germline V and J ends were trimmed by 0 bases and 5 bases, with 12 bases remaining between them. The CDR3 is CASSLGSPLDEQYF. As DNA, the CDR3 is TGTGCCAGCAGCTTGGGGAGTCCTCTCGACGAGCAGTACTTC.

The V gene is TRBV19, the J gene TRBJ1-5; D gene uncertain. The CDR3 is 15 amino acids. Germline V gives CDR1 LNHDA, CDR2 SQIVND (reference sequence). V lost 4 bases and J lost 2, with 12 bases in between. The CDR3 sequence: CASSTSGFGNQPQHF. The CDR3 DNA follows: TGTGCCAGTAGTACATCAGGTTTCGGCAATCAGCCCCAGCATTTT.